The source of this T cell receptor (beta chain) is a study of T cells in Graves' hyperthyroidism and ophthalmopathy. RNA transcripts provided the source from which TCR beta CDR3 regions were amplified. Carried out on the TCR CDR3, a first-round RT-PCR used the HTBI primer set. MiXCR was run by TCRdb on the multiplex PCR reads, yielding one entry per CDR3 protein. This sample yields 500,000 to 600,000 distinct CDR3 sequences, of which around 50% are seen a single time; 44% belongs to the top ten. This clonotype originated in an adult woman with Graves' disease, either hyperthyroidism or ophthalmopathy (not recorded which). Sequencing input: peripheral blood or thyroid tissue (not recorded which).

As DNA, the CDR3 is TGTGCCACCAGCAGAGAGGGCAGGGGTTCGGACGAGCAGTACTTC. It encodes CATSREGRGSDEQYF. This sequence joins TRBV15 and TRBJ2-7, with a possible D match to TRBD1 (6 bases). With 0 bases removed from V and 5 bases from J, the gap between germline ends came to 14 bases. The CDR3 has 15 amino acids. Germline CDR1 reads LNHNV; CDR2 reads YYDKDF (reference sequence).